The next 9 T cell receptor beta chains were all read from a single sample in a study of T-cell reconstitution after alpha-beta-depleted transplantation in children listed by TCRdb under 2016. Library preparation used PCR. Reads for this sample came from an Illumina HiSeq 2500. TCR library preparation used molecular barcoding, with unique molecular identifiers applied to normalize quantification of the TCRbeta repertoire. TCRdb reprocessing: public reads trimmed at Q25 with fastp, clones called with MiXCR, in-frame beta chains kept. Each entry is one CDR3 protein sequence, shown with its most common DNA and genes. Counted in this sample were more than 90,000 distinct CDR3 sequences; roughly 8.8% of them appeared once. The top ten hold roughly 7% of the sample. This sample comprised PBMCs from the stem cell graft donor, obtained from the stem cell graft. These receptors originate from a human donor who donated a stem cell graft to a child with congenital amegakaryocytic thrombocytopenia.

J is TRBJ2-2 and V is TRBV5-1; D is ambiguous. CDR3 length: 14 residues. CDR1 SGHRS and CDR2 YFSETQ come from the germline V gene. V gave up 2 bases and J gave up 7 bases, with 12 bases separating them. CDR3 loop: CASSLYPASGELFF. CDR3 coding DNA: TGCGCCAGCAGCTTATATCCGGCAAGCGGGGAGCTGTTTTTT.

In its sample, this clonotype was seen many times. The chain has TRBV20-1 and TRBJ1-1; D not resolved. This CDR3 region has 12 residues. CDR1 and CDR2 (germline): DFQATT, SNEGSKA (reference sequence). The CDR3 DNA reads as TGCAGCCCAACAGTCGGGAACACTGAAGCTTTCTTT. Its translation is CSPTVGNTEAFF.

This clonotype was recorded at least ten times. This sequence joins TRBV28 and TRBJ2-1; D unresolved. V was shortened by 5 bases and J by 4 bases, with 6 bases between the two germline ends. Germline V gene sequence: CDR1 MDHEN, CDR2 SYDVKM. This CDR3 spans 12 amino acids. This CDR3 reads CASSPSYNEQFF. The CDR3 region has the DNA TGTGCCAGCAGTCCGTCTTACAATGAGCAGTTCTTC. The entire variable domain, with the rest obtained from reference TRBV28 and TRBJ2-1, is as follows: DVKVTQSSRYLVKRTGEKVFLECVQDMDHENMFWYRQDPGLGLRLIYFSYDVKMKEKGDIPEGYSVSREKKERFSLILESASTNQTSMYLCASSPSYNEQFFGPGTRLTVL.

This clonotype was seen many times. The chain employs TRBV18 and TRBJ2-7; 7 bases agree with TRBD1. This CDR3 comprises 14 residues. J gave up 6 bases and V 2 bases, and 7 bases lay outside the gene matches. CDR1 and CDR2 (germline): KGHSH, LQKENI. CDR3 sequence (DNA): TGTGCCAGCTCACCAGGGACAGACCCTAGCGAGCAGTACTTC. Translated, it gives CASSPGTDPSEQYF.

In its sample, this clonotype was seen many times. V and J are TRBV14 and TRBJ1-1, with unresolved D. The germline V gene encodes CDR1 SGHDN and CDR2 FVKESK. This CDR3 comprises 16 residues. V lost 0 bases to trimming and J lost 5 bases, with 16 bases between them. As DNA, the CDR3 is TGTGCCAGCAGCCAAGATTTTCGGCACTCGGGGACTGAAGCTTTCTTT. It encodes CASSQDFRHSGTEAFF.

This clonotype was observed at least ten times. The V gene is TRBV29-1, the J gene TRBJ1-1; 9 bases agree with TRBD1. V lost 6 bases, J lost 5 bases, and 7 bases stayed unmatched. This CDR3 has 13 amino acids. Per the germline V gene, CDR1 is SQVTM and CDR2 is ANQGSEA. The DNA of the CDR3 is TGCAGCGTACAGGGGGCGTATGGGACTGAAGCTTTCTTT. This gives the protein CSVQGAYGTEAFF.

This clonotype was seen repeatedly, ten times or more. The CDR3 DNA reads TGTGCCAGCAGCTTAGGTGCGCCACCGGGAAATGAGCAGTTCTTC. Translating gives CASSLGAPPGNEQFF. This chain uses TRBV7-2 with TRBJ2-1; TRBD2 might be the D (5 bases). CDR1 SGHTA and CDR2 FQGNSA come from the germline V gene. The CDR3 length is 15 residues. V dropped 1 base and J dropped 7 bases, with 14 bases sitting between them.

This clonotype was counted at least ten times. The chain is built from TRBV7-2 and TRBJ2-5, with a weak D call TRBD1 (6 bases). Germline-derived CDR1 and CDR2 are SGHTA and FQGNSA. Trimming took 1 base from V and 4 from J, leaving 10 bases between them. The CDR3 is made up of 14 amino acids. CDR3 coding DNA: TGTGCCAGCAGCTTAGGGACCAGGGGAGAGACCCAGTACTTC. Protein sequence: CASSLGTRGETQYF.

This clonotype was seen at least ten times. The genes are TRBV5-1 and TRBJ2-5, with D maybe TRBD1 (5 bases). The CDR3 length is 14 residues. Germline V gene sequence: CDR1 SGHRS, CDR2 YFSETQ. The V and J ends lost 4 bases and 3 bases respectively, with 13 bases between them. CDR3 loop: CASSKTDSKETQYF. The DNA of the CDR3 is TGCGCCAGCAGCAAGACAGATAGCAAAGAGACCCAGTACTTC.